Listed below are T cell receptor beta chains from one sample, sequenced in a study of CD8 T cells in Susac syndrome. TCRdb reprocessed the immunoSEQ multiplex PCR reads via MiXCR and lists one record per CDR3 protein. The sample shows roughly 100,000 distinct CDR3 sequences, 90% to 97% of them seen only once. Sequencing was carried out using CD8+ T cells from PBMCs. Receptor source: a human donor with Susac syndrome. Both conserved end residues are part of each CDR3. D genes are given only for firm matches. Only some rows state a clone size, as once, few, many or a class for expanded clones.

TRBJ1-5,TRBV28,NA,NA,CASRIERGALGQPQHF,TGTGCCAGCAGAATCGAAAGGGGGGCCCTGGGGCAGCCCCAGCATTTT
TRBJ1-2,TRBV6-5,NA,NA,CASSYGSRGYTF,TGTGCCAGCAGTTATGGGTCACGGGGCTACACCTTC
TRBJ2-1,TRBV20-1,NA,TRBD1,CSAGEAGTVSYNEQFF,TGCAGTGCTGGAGAGGCCGGGACAGTCTCCTACAATGAGCAGTTCTTC
TRBJ2-7,TRBV20-1,NA,NA,CSARDSGSSYEQYF,TGCAGTGCTAGAGATTCGGGGAGCTCCTACGAGCAGTACTTC
TRBJ2-6,TRBV15,once,NA,CATSGGAGANVLTF,TGTGCCACCAGCGGTGGAGCGGGGGCCAACGTCCTGACTTTC
TRBJ2-7,TRBV9,NA,TRBD1,CASTISGTGGDEQYF,TGTGCCAGCACCATTTCCGGGACAGGGGGCGACGAGCAGTACTTC
TRBJ2-5,TRBV11-2,NA,NA,CASSFPGAGETQYF,TGTGCCAGCAGTTTTCCGGGGGCAGGAGAGACCCAGTACTTC
TRBJ1-6,TRBV28,NA,NA,CASSYSLGENSPLHF,TGTGCCAGCAGCTACAGCTTGGGCGAGAATTCACCCCTCCACTTT
TRBJ2-7,TRBV7-8,NA,NA,CASSLALLGYEQYF,TGTGCCAGCAGCTTAGCTCTACTCGGCTACGAGCAGTACTTC
TRBJ2-1,TRBV29-1,NA,TRBD2,CSVRGGLYNEQFF,TGCAGCGTTCGGGGGGGCCTTTACAATGAGCAGTTCTTC
TRBJ1-3,TRBV5-6,NA,NA,CASSLGVRGNTIYF,TGTGCCAGCAGCTTGGGAGTGAGAGGAAACACCATATATTTT
TRBJ1-6,TRBV30,NA,NA,CAWSVGLGSPLHF,TGTGCCTGGAGTGTAGGTCTTGGGTCACCCCTCCACTTT
TRBJ2-5,TRBV7-9,NA,NA,CASSPQGVGAETQYF,TGTGCCAGCAGCCCCCAGGGTGTCGGGGCAGAGACCCAGTACTTC
TRBJ2-5,TRBV20-1,NA,NA,CSASNWDHQETQYF,TGCAGTGCTAGTAACTGGGACCACCAAGAGACCCAGTACTTC
TRBJ2-7,TRBV28,NA,TRBD2,CASSLIAGASYEQYF,TGTGCCAGCAGTCTGATAGCGGGGGCCTCCTACGAGCAGTACTTC
TRBJ2-6,TRBV5-1,NA,TRBD1,CASSLGDRGYSGANVLTF,TGCGCCAGCAGCTTGGGGGACAGGGGCTACTCTGGGGCCAACGTCCTGACTTTC
TRBJ1-1,TRBV6-1,NA,TRBD1,CASRVFVSRDRGMNTEAFF,TGTGCCAGCCGTGTTTTTGTCTCCCGGGACAGGGGTATGAACACTGAAGCTTTCTTT
TRBJ1-2,TRBV5-1,NA,NA,CASSPRRIGGIEHYGYTF,TGCGCCAGCAGCCCGCGGAGAATAGGGGGGATTGAGCACTATGGCTACACCTTC
TRBJ1-2,TRBV5-4,once,NA,CASSLLTGHYGYTF,TGTGCCAGCAGCTTGTTGACAGGCCACTATGGCTACACCTTC
TRBJ1-5,TRBV6-5,few,TRBD1,CASSLDRASNQPQHF,TGTGCCAGCAGTCTCGACAGGGCTAGCAATCAGCCCCAGCATTTT
TRBJ1-3,TRBV30,NA,NA,CAWRTQESGNTIYF,TGTGCCTGGCGGACGCAGGAATCTGGAAACACCATATATTTT
TRBJ1-5,TRBV9,once,NA,CASSVGWGNQPQHF,TGTGCCAGCAGCGTAGGATGGGGCAATCAGCCCCAGCATTTT
TRBJ2-5,TRBV7-3,NA,NA,CASSSTTGEETQYF,TGTGCCAGCAGCTCAACTACGGGGGAGGAGACCCAGTACTTC
TRBJ2-2,TRBV5-6,NA,NA,CASSPAEGELFF,TGTGCCAGCAGCCCCGCCGAGGGGGAGCTGTTTTTT
TRBJ1-4,TRBV15,NA,NA,CATSRSRTNEKLFF,TGTGCCACCAGCAGATCGCGAACTAATGAAAAACTGTTTTTT
TRBJ1-1,TRBV7-9,NA,TRBD1,CASSLSLDRGTEAFF,TGTGCCAGCAGCTTGTCCCTTGACAGGGGCACTGAAGCTTTCTTT
TRBJ2-7,TRBV9,NA,TRBD2,CASSPQRGPSYEQYF,TGTGCCAGCAGCCCCCAGCGGGGGCCCTCCTACGAGCAGTACTTC
TRBJ1-2,TRBV6-2/TRBV6-3,NA,NA,CASSNPPNSFGYTF,TGTGCCAGCAGTAACCCCCCGAACAGTTTTGGCTACACCTTC
TRBJ2-5,TRBV20-1,NA,NA,CSAPRWGGTLQETQYF,TGCAGTGCTCCCAGATGGGGCGGGACACTACAAGAGACCCAGTACTTC
TRBJ1-2,TRBV2,NA,TRBD1,CASRRPGGFGYTF,TGTGCCAGCAGGAGGCCAGGGGGCTTTGGCTACACCTTC
TRBJ1-2,TRBV12-3/TRBV12-4,NA,NA,CASSLFRGLGYTF,TGTGCCAGCAGTTTATTTCGGGGGCTTGGCTACACCTTC
TRBJ2-3,TRBV5-6,NA,TRBD2,CASSWGSGGARDTQYF,TGTGCCAGCAGCTGGGGTAGCGGGGGGGCTAGGGATACGCAGTATTTT
TRBJ1-3,TRBV3-1,NA,NA,CASSQGYGNTIYF,TGTGCCAGCAGCCAGGGCTATGGAAACACCATATATTTT
TRBJ2-7,TRBV18,NA,TRBD1,CASSLDRATAYEQYF,TGTGCCAGCTCCCTCGACAGGGCAACTGCCTACGAGCAGTACTTC
TRBJ1-1,TRBV2,NA,NA,CASSESTGMGTEAFF,TGTGCCAGCAGCGAATCTACAGGGATGGGCACTGAAGCTTTCTTT
TRBJ2-5,TRBV6-5,NA,NA,CASARPQETQYF,TGTGCCAGCGCGCGACCCCAAGAGACCCAGTACTTC
TRBJ2-1,TRBV15,NA,TRBD2,CATSRDQGTRLNEQFF,TGTGCCACCAGCAGAGATCAGGGGACTAGGTTAAATGAGCAGTTCTTC
TRBJ2-1,TRBV12-3/TRBV12-4,NA,TRBD1,CASSLTGGGYNEQFF,TGTGCCAGCAGTCTGACAGGGGGAGGCTACAATGAGCAGTTCTTC
TRBJ2-3,TRBV20-1,NA,NA,CSATKNSPSTDTQYF,TGCAGTGCGACGAAGAATAGCCCCAGCACAGATACGCAGTATTTT
TRBJ2-7,TRBV7-6,NA,NA,CASRGDGSYEQYF,TGTGCCAGCAGGGGGGACGGCTCCTACGAGCAGTACTTC
TRBJ2-5,TRBV4-2,once,NA,CASSQGWEETQYF,TGTGCCAGCAGCCAAGGGTGGGAAGAGACCCAGTACTTC